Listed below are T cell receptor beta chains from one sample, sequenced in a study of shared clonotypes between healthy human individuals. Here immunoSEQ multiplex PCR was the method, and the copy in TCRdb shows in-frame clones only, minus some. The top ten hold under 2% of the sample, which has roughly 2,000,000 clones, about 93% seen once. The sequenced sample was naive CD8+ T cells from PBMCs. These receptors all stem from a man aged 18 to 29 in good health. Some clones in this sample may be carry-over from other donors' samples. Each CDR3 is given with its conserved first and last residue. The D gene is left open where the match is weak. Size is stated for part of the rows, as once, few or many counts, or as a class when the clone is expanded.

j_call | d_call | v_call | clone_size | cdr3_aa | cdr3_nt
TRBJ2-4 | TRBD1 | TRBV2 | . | CASREDRTLIAKNIQYF | TGTGCCAGCAGGGAGGACAGGACCCTCATAGCCAAAAACATTCAGTACTTC
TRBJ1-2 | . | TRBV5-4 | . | CASSLLHSNYGYTF | TGTGCCAGCAGCTTGCTCCACAGTAACTATGGCTACACCTTC
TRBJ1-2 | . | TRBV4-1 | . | CASSQGQTGYGYTF | TGCGCCAGCAGCCAAGGGCAGACAGGCTATGGCTACACCTTC
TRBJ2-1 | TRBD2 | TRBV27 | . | CASSMGLNNEQFF | TGTGCCAGCAGTATGGGACTAAACAATGAGCAGTTCTTC
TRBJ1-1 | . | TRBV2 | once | CASRTQGSEAEAFF | TGTGCCAGCAGGACACAGGGCTCCGAAGCTGAAGCTTTCTTT
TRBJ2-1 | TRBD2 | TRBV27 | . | CASTAGGWYNEQFF | TGTGCCAGCACAGCGGGAGGGTGGTACAATGAGCAGTTCTTC
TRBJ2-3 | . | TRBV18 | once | CASSELARGDTQYF | TGTGCCAGCTCGGAACTAGCAAGGGGAGATACGCAGTATTTT
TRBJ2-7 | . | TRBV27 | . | CASSLRRDGSYEQYF | TGTGCCAGCAGTTTAAGACGGGACGGCTCCTACGAGCAGTACTTC
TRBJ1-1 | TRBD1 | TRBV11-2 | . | CASSPDRANTEAFF | TGTGCCAGCAGCCCGGACAGGGCTAACACTGAAGCTTTCTTT
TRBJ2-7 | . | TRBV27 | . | CASGPFTYEQYF | TGTGCCAGCGGGCCTTTCACCTACGAGCAGTACTTC
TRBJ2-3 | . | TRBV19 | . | CASSIRLLGTDTQYF | TGTGCCAGTAGTATTCGGCTACTCGGCACAGATACGCAGTATTTT
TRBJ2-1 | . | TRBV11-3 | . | CASSTRTASPYNEQFF | TGTGCCAGCAGCACCCGGACAGCCAGCCCATACAATGAGCAGTTCTTC
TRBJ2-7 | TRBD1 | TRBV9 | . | CASSERDRADEQYF | TGTGCCAGCAGCGAGAGGGACAGGGCTGACGAGCAGTACTTC
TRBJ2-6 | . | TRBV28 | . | CASSLGGTDVLTF | TGTGCCAGCAGTTTAGGGGGGACGGACGTCCTGACTTTC
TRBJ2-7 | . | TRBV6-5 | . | CASSERTATYEQYF | TGTGCCAGCAGCGAACGGACAGCGACCTACGAGCAGTACTTC
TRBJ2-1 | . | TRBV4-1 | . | CASSQVRYNEQFF | TGCGCCAGCAGCCAAGTGCGTTACAATGAGCAGTTCTTC
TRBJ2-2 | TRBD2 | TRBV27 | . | CASSPDSGKNTGELFF | TGTGCCAGCAGTCCGGATAGCGGGAAGAACACCGGGGAGCTGTTTTTT
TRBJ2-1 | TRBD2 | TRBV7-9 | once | CASLAGGGEQFF | TGTGCCAGTCTAGCGGGAGGTGGGGAGCAGTTCTTC
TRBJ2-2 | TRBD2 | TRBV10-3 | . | CAISGPGTSAPNTGELFF | TGTGCCATCAGTGGCCCCGGGACTAGCGCCCCGAACACCGGGGAGCTGTTTTTT
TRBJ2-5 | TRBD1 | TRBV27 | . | CASRTNRGETQYF | TGTGCCAGCCGAACCAACAGGGGTGAGACCCAGTACTTC
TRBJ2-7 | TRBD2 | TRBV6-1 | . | CASRSQGGGYYEQYF | TGTGCCAGCAGGAGCCAGGGCGGGGGATACTACGAGCAGTACTTC
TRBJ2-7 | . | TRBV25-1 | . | CASSAHPGRPQYF | TGTGCCAGCAGTGCGCACCCTGGACGGCCCCAGTACTTC
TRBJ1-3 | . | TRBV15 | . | CATDETGSGNTIYF | TGTGCCACCGATGAAACAGGGAGTGGAAACACCATATATTTT
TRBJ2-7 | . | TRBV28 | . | CASSAVAEYEQYF | TGTGCCAGCAGTGCGGTGGCGGAGTACGAGCAGTACTTC
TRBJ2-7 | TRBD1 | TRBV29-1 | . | CSVEAGTDSYEQYF | TGCAGCGTTGAGGCCGGGACAGACTCCTACGAGCAGTACTTC
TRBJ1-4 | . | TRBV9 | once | CASNGGADEKLFF | TGTGCCAGCAATGGGGGCGCGGATGAAAAACTGTTTTTT
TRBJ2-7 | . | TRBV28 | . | CASSFQGQPPYEQYF | TGTGCCAGCAGTTTTCAGGGCCAACCGCCCTACGAGCAGTACTTC
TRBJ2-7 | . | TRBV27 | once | CASSLSRGSSPYEQYF | TGTGCCAGCAGTTTATCGCGGGGTTCCTCCCCCTACGAGCAGTACTTC
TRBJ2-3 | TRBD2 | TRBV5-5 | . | CASSWGLAGITDTQYF | TGTGCCAGCAGCTGGGGACTAGCGGGGATCACAGATACGCAGTATTTT
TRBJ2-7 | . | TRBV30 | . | CAWARGQTYEQYF | TGTGCCTGGGCTCGGGGCCAAACCTACGAGCAGTACTTC
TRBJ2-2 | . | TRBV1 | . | CTSSQTGPTANTGELFF | TGCACCAGCAGCCAAACCGGGCCAACTGCTAACACCGGGGAGCTGTTTTTT
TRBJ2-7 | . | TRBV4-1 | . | CASSHWGNGEQYF | TGCGCCAGCAGCCACTGGGGGAACGGCGAGCAGTACTTC
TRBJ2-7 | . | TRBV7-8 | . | CASTAGGTKSLYEQYF | TGTGCCAGCACCGCGGGCGGGACCAAAAGCCTCTACGAGCAGTACTTC
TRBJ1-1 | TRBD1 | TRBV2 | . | CASGPTGTGRAEAFF | TGTGCCAGCGGCCCGACAGGGACAGGCCGGGCTGAAGCTTTCTTT
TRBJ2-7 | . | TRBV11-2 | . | CASSVGPGPYSYEQYF | TGTGCCAGCAGCGTAGGCCCCGGGCCTTACTCCTACGAGCAGTACTTC
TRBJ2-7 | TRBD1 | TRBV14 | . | CASSQAGQVTYEQYF | TGTGCCAGCAGCCAAGCCGGACAGGTGACCTACGAGCAGTACTTC
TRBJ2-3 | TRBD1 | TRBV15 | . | CATSYRTGSTDTQYF | TGTGCCACCAGCTACCGGACAGGGAGCACAGATACGCAGTATTTT